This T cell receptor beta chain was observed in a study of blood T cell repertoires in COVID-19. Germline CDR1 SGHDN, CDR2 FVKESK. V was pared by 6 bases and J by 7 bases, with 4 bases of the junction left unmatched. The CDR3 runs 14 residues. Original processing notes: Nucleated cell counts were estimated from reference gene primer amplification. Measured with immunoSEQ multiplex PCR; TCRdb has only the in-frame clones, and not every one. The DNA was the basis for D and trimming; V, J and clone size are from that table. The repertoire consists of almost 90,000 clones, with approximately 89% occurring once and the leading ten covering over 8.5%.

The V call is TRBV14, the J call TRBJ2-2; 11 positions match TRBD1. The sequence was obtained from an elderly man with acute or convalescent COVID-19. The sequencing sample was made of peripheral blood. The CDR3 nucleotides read TGTGCCAGCAGAGGACAGGGGGCCGTCGGGGAGCTGTTTTTT. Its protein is CASRGQGAVGELFF.